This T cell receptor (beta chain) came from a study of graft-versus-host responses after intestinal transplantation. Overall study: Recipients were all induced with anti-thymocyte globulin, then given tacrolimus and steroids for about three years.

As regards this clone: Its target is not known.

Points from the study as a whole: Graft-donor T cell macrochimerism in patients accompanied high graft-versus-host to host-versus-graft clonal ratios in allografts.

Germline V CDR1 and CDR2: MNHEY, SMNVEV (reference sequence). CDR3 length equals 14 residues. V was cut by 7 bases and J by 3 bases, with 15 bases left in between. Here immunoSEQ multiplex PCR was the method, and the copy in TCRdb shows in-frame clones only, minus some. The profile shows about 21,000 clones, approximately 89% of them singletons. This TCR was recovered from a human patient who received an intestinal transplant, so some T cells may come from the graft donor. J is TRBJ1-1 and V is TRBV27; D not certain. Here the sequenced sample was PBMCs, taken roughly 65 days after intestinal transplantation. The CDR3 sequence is CASTALSTDTEAFF. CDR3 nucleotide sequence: TGTGCCAGCACCGCGCTTAGTACTGACACTGAAGCTTTCTTT.